This TCR beta chain emerged from a study of T cell responses to AZD1222 COVID-19 vaccine. General study findings and limits: Just a handful of people given AZD1222 tested seropositive at baseline. Without day 14 samples, only post-peak T cell repertoires were studied. Donor demographics were predominantly white British with a female majority; clonal diversity may be underestimated. There were vaccine-associated CD4 TCRs across spike, dominant at 160-218 and 743-854.

With respect to this clone: Its antigen is unknown.

Germline values: CDR1 LNHDA, CDR2 SQIVND (reference sequence). With 4 bases removed from V and 6 bases from J, the gap between germline ends came to 18 bases. The CDR3 length is 15 residues. Profiled with immunoSEQ multiplex PCR; TCRdb holds only in-frame clones, not every one. The table shows 50,000 to 70,000 clones, with approximately 85% occurring only once. This receptor was taken from an adult in good health. The sequences come from peripheral blood, collected on day 0 of MenACWY control vaccination. The chain recombines TRBV19 with TRBJ1-1; D ambiguous. For the CDR3, the DNA is TGTGCCAGTAGTAAATCGGGAGGGAATTACGCTGAAGCTTTCTTT. It specifies CASSKSGGNYAEAFF.